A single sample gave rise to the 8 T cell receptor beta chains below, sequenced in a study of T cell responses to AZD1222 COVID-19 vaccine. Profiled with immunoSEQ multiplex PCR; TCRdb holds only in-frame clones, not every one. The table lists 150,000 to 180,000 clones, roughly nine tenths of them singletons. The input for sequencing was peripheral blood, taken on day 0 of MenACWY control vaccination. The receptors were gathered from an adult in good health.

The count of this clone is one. The CDR3 is CASSQGLAGDMNEQYF. DNA for the CDR3: TGTGCCAGCAGTCAGGGACTAGCGGGAGATATGAACGAGCAGTACTTC. The chain couples TRBV7-3 to TRBJ2-7; 14 bases match TRBD2. This CDR3 contains 16 residues. CDR1 is SGHTA, CDR2 FQGTGA, per germline. J gave up 5 bases and V 6 bases, and 9 bases lay outside the gene matches.

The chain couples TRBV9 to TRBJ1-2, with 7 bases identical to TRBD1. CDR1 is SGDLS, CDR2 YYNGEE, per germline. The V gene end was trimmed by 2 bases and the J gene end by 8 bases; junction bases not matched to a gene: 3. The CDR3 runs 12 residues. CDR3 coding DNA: TGTGCCAGCAGCGTGACAGGGAAAGGCTACACCTTC. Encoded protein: CASSVTGKGYTF.

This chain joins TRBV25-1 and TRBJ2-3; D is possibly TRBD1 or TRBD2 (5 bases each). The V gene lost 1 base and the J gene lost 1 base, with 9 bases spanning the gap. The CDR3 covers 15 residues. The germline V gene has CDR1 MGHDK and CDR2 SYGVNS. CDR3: CASSEWQGGTDTQYF. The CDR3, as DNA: TGTGCCAGCAGTGAATGGCAGGGAGGCACAGATACGCAGTATTTT.

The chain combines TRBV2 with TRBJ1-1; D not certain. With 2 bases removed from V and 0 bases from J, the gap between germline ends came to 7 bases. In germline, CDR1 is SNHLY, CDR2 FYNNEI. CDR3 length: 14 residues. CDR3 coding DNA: TGTGCCAGCAGTGAATACAGATTGAACACTGAAGCTTTCTTT. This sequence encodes CASSEYRLNTEAFF.

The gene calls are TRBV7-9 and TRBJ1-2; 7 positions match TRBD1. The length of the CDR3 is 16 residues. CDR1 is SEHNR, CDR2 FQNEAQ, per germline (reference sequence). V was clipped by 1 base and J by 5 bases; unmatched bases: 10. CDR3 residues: CASSLGHQGGRYGYTF. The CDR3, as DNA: TGTGCCAGCAGCTTAGGACATCAGGGGGGACGGTATGGCTACACCTTC.

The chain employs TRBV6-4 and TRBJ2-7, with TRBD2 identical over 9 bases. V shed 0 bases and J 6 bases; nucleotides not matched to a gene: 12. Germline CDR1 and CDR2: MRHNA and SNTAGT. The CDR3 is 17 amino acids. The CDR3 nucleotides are TGTGCCAGCAGTGACTCGAGGAGAGGCGGGGGGGTTGGCGAGCAGTACGTC. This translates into CASSDSRRGGGVGEQYV.

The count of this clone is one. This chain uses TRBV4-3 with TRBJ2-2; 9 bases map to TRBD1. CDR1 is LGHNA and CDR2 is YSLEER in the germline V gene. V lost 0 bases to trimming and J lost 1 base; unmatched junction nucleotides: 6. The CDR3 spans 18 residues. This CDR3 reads CASSQDGTGTENTGELFF. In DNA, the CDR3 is TGCGCCAGCAGCCAAGATGGGACAGGGACAGAGAACACCGGGGAGCTGTTTTTT.

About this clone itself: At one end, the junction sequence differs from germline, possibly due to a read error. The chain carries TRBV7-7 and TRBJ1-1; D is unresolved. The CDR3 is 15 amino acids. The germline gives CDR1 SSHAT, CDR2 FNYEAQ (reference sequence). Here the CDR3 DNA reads TGTGCTAGCAGCCCCAAGGACGGACTTAACACTGAAGCTTTCTTT. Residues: CASSPKDGLNTEAFF.